This T cell receptor beta chain was recorded in a study of cytomegalovirus exposure and HLA in healthy donors. Overall study: The platform used for the roughly 130 validation repertoires matched that of the approximately 670 first-cohort repertoires, a later analysis reported.

This clone turned up a few times. Its antigen is as yet unknown. TCRdb's table, derived via immunoSEQ multiplex PCR, lists solely in-frame clones and lacks some. This sample yields 300,000 to 400,000 clones, of which 80% to 90% are seen a single time; approximately 0.8% belongs to the top ten. Germline assignment: CDR1 LGHNT and CDR2 FRNRAP. Deletions cut 6 bases from V and 1 base from J, with 10 bases between. This CDR3 is 14 amino acids long. Regarding the study as a whole: With high specificity and sensitivity, the classifier reportedly diagnosed cytomegalovirus status. TCR beta chains numbering some 160 were designated cytomegalovirus-associated.

This chain uses TRBV12-5 with TRBJ1-5; unclear D gene. The TCR originated in a woman younger than 30 in good health and CMV-seronegative. Sequencing used PBMCs. CDR3: CASGLAGSNQPQHF. Here the CDR3 DNA reads TGTGCTAGTGGCCTCGCCGGGAGCAATCAGCCCCAGCATTTT.